Following are 21 T cell receptor beta chains from one sample sequenced in a study of blood T cell repertoires in COVID-19. Clones were read by immunoSEQ multiplex PCR, and TCRdb kept only the in-frame ones, dropping some. The profile shows 100,000 to 150,000 clones, 85% to 90% of them singletons. Material: peripheral blood. The source is a man in his 70s with active or convalescent COVID-19.

This clone was counted between two and nine times. DNA of the CDR3: TGCAGTGCTAGTTTTCGGGACAGCGGCTATGGCTACACCTTC. Translation gives CSASFRDSGYGYTF. V usage is TRBV20-1 and J usage is TRBJ1-2, with TRBD1 matching 7 bases. This CDR3 region has 14 residues. CDR1 DFQATT and CDR2 SNEGSKA come from the germline V gene (reference sequence). The junction had 8 bases not matched to a gene; V was cut back by 3 bases and J by 4 bases.

This clone has only a few counts. The junction departs from the called germline gene at one end, perhaps through a read error. Other DNA sequences from this sample encode an identical CDR3 as well. This chain connects TRBV13 to TRBJ2-7, with TRBD2 identical over 8 bases. CDR1 and CDR2 (germline): PRHDT, FYEKMQ (reference sequence). The CDR3 loop spans 15 amino acids. The CDR3 DNA reads as TGCCCCCGCCGGCCCGGGGGGGGGTTAACCTACGAGCAGTACTTC. This sequence encodes CPRRPGGGLTYEQYF.

The V gene is TRBV19, the J gene TRBJ1-5; possible D gene TRBD1, 5 bases. From germline, CDR1 is LNHDA and CDR2 SQIVND (reference sequence). V lost 1 base, J lost 0 bases, and 10 bases lay in between. The CDR3 extends over 16 amino acids. DNA for the CDR3: TGTGCCAGTAGTATAGGAAGGGGAACTAGCAATCAGCCCCAGCATTTT. This encodes CASSIGRGTSNQPQHF.

CDR3 loop: CASSFQGQRYEQYF. The CDR3 coding sequence is TGTGCCAGCAGCTTCCAGGGACAGCGCTACGAGCAGTACTTC. The chain employs TRBV28 and TRBJ2-7; 7 bases fit TRBD1. The CDR3 loop spans 14 amino acids. Per germline, CDR1 MDHEN and CDR2 SYDVKM. V lost 6 bases and J lost 3; bases outside the gene matches: 8.

The rearrangement uses TRBV6-6 and TRBJ1-5; no clear D gene. CDR1 and CDR2 from the germline V gene are MNHNY and SVGAGI (reference sequence). The V gene lost 2 bases and the J gene lost 4 bases, with 9 bases spanning the gap. This CDR3 is 14 amino acids long. The CDR3 region is CASSYPERNQPQHF. In DNA form, the CDR3 reads TGTGCCAGCAGTTACCCTGAGAGGAATCAGCCCCAGCATTTT.

This clone appeared a single time. The chain employs TRBV4-2 and TRBJ2-1; D may be TRBD2 (6 bases). The germline CDR1 and CDR2 sequences are LGHNA and YNFKEQ. V shed 1 base and J shed 8 bases, with 24 bases lying between them. This CDR3 comprises 18 residues. CDR3 in amino acids: CASSQAPDGGTAYYEQFF. As DNA, the CDR3 is TGTGCCAGCAGCCAAGCCCCTGACGGGGGTACTGCTTATTATGAGCAGTTCTTC.

J is TRBJ2-7 and V is TRBV18; 7 bases are a match to TRBD2. This CDR3 comprises 14 residues. Germline loops: CDR1 KGHSH, CDR2 LQKENI. The junction had 10 bases not matched to a gene; V was cut back by 6 bases and J by 5 bases. This CDR3 is CASSVGGELDEQYF. The CDR3 nucleotides read TGTGCCAGCTCCGTGGGGGGGGAATTGGACGAGCAGTACTTC.

V usage is TRBV6-5 and J usage is TRBJ2-7, with TRBD2 identical over 11 bases. This CDR3 spans 14 amino acids. V was pared by 6 bases and J by 1 base, with 2 bases of the junction left unmatched. Germline lookup yields CDR1 MNHEY and CDR2 SVGAGI. CDR3 in DNA: TGTGCCAGCAGCCGGACTAGCGGGTCCTACGAGCAGTACTTC. The encoded protein is CASSRTSGSYEQYF.

The rearrangement joins TRBV28 to TRBJ2-7, with 11 bases aligning to TRBD2. Germline V gives CDR1 MDHEN, CDR2 SYDVKM. CDR3 length: 13 residues. The ends lost 8 bases at V and 1 base at J; junction bases unmatched: 1. The CDR3 bases are TGTGCCAGCGGACTAGCGGGTTCCTACGAGCAGTACTTC. Translating gives CASGLAGSYEQYF. The full variable domain, rest sourced from reference TRBV28 and TRBJ2-7, is DVKVTQSSRYLVKRTGEKVFLECVQDMDHENMFWYRQDPGLGLRLIYFSYDVKMKEKGDIPEGYSVSREKKERFSLILESASTNQTSMYLCASGLAGSYEQYFGPGTRLTVT.

The chain uses TRBV15 and TRBJ2-5; 7 bases fit TRBD2. Germline V gene lookup returns CDR1 LNHNV and CDR2 YYDKDF (reference sequence). The length of the CDR3 is 12 residues. V gave up 5 bases and J gave up 5 bases; unmatched junction bases: 2. The DNA for the CDR3 is TGTGCCACCAGCGGGGGAGGGGAGACCCAGTACTTC. It specifies CATSGGGETQYF.

The chain links TRBV5-4 to TRBJ1-2; TRBD1 aligns across 7 bases. CDR3 length equals 15 residues. The V segment lost 3 bases and the J segment 2 bases; nucleotides outside the gene matches: 7. Germline V lookup: CDR1 SGHNT, CDR2 YYREEE (reference sequence). The CDR3 loop is CASSSPGQRNYGYTF. The CDR3 DNA follows: TGTGCCAGCAGCTCGCCGGGACAGCGAAACTATGGCTACACCTTC.

The V call is TRBV14, the J call TRBJ1-5; D is possibly TRBD1 (6 bases). The CDR3 runs to 16 residues. V lost 4 bases and J lost 5, with 18 bases in between. The germline V gene encodes CDR1 SGHDN and CDR2 FVKESK. The CDR3 DNA sequence: TGTGCCAGCAGCCCCTTACAGGGCCGGGAGGATCAGCCCCAGCATTTT. The encoded protein is CASSPLQGREDQPQHF.

This clone was observed a few times. The rearrangement uses TRBV14 and TRBJ2-7; 10 bases map to TRBD2. After removal of 6 bases from V and 7 bases from J, the junction contained 12 bases not matched to a gene. The CDR3 consists of 15 residues. In germline, CDR1 is SGHDN, CDR2 FVKESK. The CDR3 coding sequence is TGTGCCAGCAGTCTCTCTAGCGGGAGCCTGGGGGAGCAGTACTTC. It specifies CASSLSSGSLGEQYF.

The chain recombines TRBV6-5 with TRBJ1-1; D gene uncertain. This CDR3 spans 11 amino acids. The ends were cut back, 6 bases at V and 4 bases at J, with 6 bases in the middle. Germline CDR1 MNHEY, CDR2 SVGAGI. The CDR3 region has the DNA TGTGCCAGCAGGAGGAGCACTGAAGCTTTCTTT. It codes for CASRRSTEAFF.

CDR3 coding DNA: TGTGCCAGTAGTATAGACAGGGGCAGTTCATATTCACCCCTCCACTTT. It specifies CASSIDRGSSYSPLHF. The chain couples TRBV19 to TRBJ1-6, with D maybe TRBD1 (6 bases). In germline, CDR1 is LNHDA, CDR2 SQIVND (reference sequence). V lost 0 bases to trimming and J lost 8 bases, with 14 bases between them. The CDR3 has 16 residues.

J is TRBJ2-3 and V is TRBV3-1 (or the pseudogene TRBV3-2), with 10 bases lining up with TRBD1. The junction had 5 bases not matched to a gene; V was cut back by 4 bases and J by 4 bases. The CDR3 has 15 residues. Germline CDR1 and CDR2: LGHDT and YNNKEL (reference sequence). CDR3 nucleotides: TGTGCCAGCAGCCCGGGACAGGGGATCCCAGATACGCAGTATTTT. It encodes CASSPGQGIPDTQYF.

This clone was observed a few times. The chain has TRBV7-2 and TRBJ1-5; tentative D call: TRBD1 (5 bases). CDR1 is SGHTA and CDR2 is FQGNSA in the germline V gene. V was trimmed by 5 bases and J by 5 bases, leaving 16 bases between them. The CDR3 is made up of 15 amino acids. The CDR3 nucleotides are TGTGCCAGCAGCCTAGGGTGGGGGGATGATCAGCCCCAGCATTTT. Encoded protein: CASSLGWGDDQPQHF.

This clone has just one count. V gene TRBV28 combines with J gene TRBJ1-2; 9 bases map to TRBD1. In germline, CDR1 is MDHEN, CDR2 SYDVKM. The V segment lost 6 bases and the J segment 5 bases; nucleotides outside the gene matches: 7. The CDR3 length is 14 residues. CDR3 residues: CASRGTGRGYGYTF. The CDR3 DNA sequence: TGTGCCAGCAGGGGGACAGGGCGCGGGTATGGCTACACCTTC.

The V gene is TRBV19, the J gene TRBJ2-7, with 9 bases identical to TRBD2. J lost 2 bases, V lost 5 bases, and 7 bases had no gene match. The CDR3 runs 15 residues. Germline CDR1 is LNHDA and CDR2 is SQIVND (reference sequence). This CDR3 reads CASSPTSGFAYEQYF. The CDR3 DNA follows: TGTGCCAGTAGTCCAACTAGCGGGTTTGCCTACGAGCAGTACTTC.

This chain connects TRBV5-4 to TRBJ2-5; 7 positions agree with TRBD1. The ends lost 3 bases at V and 4 bases at J; junction bases unmatched: 9. CDR1 is SGHNT and CDR2 is YYREEE in the germline V gene (reference sequence). CDR3 length: 15 amino acids. CDR3 loop: CASSSSPDRVETQYF. In nucleotides, the CDR3 is TGTGCCAGCAGCTCCTCCCCCGACAGGGTAGAGACCCAGTACTTC. Looking up the rest from reference TRBV5-4 and TRBJ2-5 gives the full variable domain: ETGVTQSPTHLIKTRGQQVTLRCSSQSGHNTVSWYQQALGQGPQFIFQYYREEENGRGNFPPRFSGLQFPNYSSELNVNALELDDSALYLCASSSSPDRVETQYFGPGTRLLVL.

V gene TRBV18 combines with J gene TRBJ2-2, with 8 nucleotides matching TRBD1. The CDR3 covers 14 residues. The V segment lost 6 bases and the J segment 7 bases; nucleotides outside the gene matches: 7. Germline V gene lookup returns CDR1 KGHSH and CDR2 LQKENI. The CDR3 nucleotides are TGTGCCAGCTCCCTTGGACAGGGAGGCGGGGAGCTGTTTTTT. Protein sequence: CASSLGQGGGELFF.